These 23 T cell receptor beta chains were sequenced from one sample in a study of PD-1 blockade in mismatch repair-deficient tumors. Libraries were prepared by immunoSEQ multiplex PCR; TCRdb keeps only in-frame clonotypes and omits some of them. The sample shows 85,000 to 130,000 clones, 70% to 85% of them seen only once. The source was peripheral blood, collected roughly 35 weeks after starting pembrolizumab. These receptors were taken from an adult with mismatch repair-deficient cancer.

About this clone itself: One junction end disagrees with the germline gene, perhaps due to a read error. The chain employs TRBV6-5 and TRBJ2-1; 9 positions agree with TRBD2. In germline, CDR1 is MNHEY, CDR2 SVGAGI. CDR3 length: 15 amino acids. The CDR3 spells CVSSYAGGSYNEQFF. The CDR3 bases are TGTGTCAGCAGTTACGCGGGGGGGTCCTACAATGAGCAGTTCTTC.

The genes are TRBV9 and TRBJ2-1; the D gene could be TRBD1 or TRBD2 (5 bases each). Trimming took off 3 bases at V and 2 bases at J, with 12 bases between the two ends. Per the germline V gene, CDR1 is SGDLS and CDR2 is YYNGEE. The CDR3 consists of 15 residues. The CDR3 DNA sequence: TGTGCCAGCAGCGCCCGGGACCGACCCTACAATGAGCAGTTCTTC. Translating gives CASSARDRPYNEQFF. Together with reference TRBV9 and TRBJ2-1, the CDR3 gives the full variable domain: DSGVTQTPKHLITATGQRVTLRCSPRSGDLSVYWYQQSLDQGLQFLIQYYNGEERAKGNILERFSAQQFPDLHSELNLSSLELGDSALYFCASSARDRPYNEQFFGPGTRLTVL.

The chain uses TRBV7-9 and TRBJ2-3, with a tentative D call TRBD1 (5 bases). Between the trimmed V and J ends, which lost 3 bases and 7 bases, there was a span of 14 bases. The germline V gene encodes CDR1 SEHNR and CDR2 FQNEAQ (reference sequence). The CDR3 has 14 residues. CDR3 residues: CASSLELRAYTQYF. CDR3 bases: TGTGCCAGCAGCTTGGAACTCAGGGCGTATACGCAGTATTTT.

This chain links TRBV5-6 with TRBJ2-7; 11 bases are shared with TRBD2. CDR1 and CDR2 from the germline V gene are SGHDT and YYEEEE. J was trimmed by 7 bases and V by 3 bases; bases with no gene match: 15. The CDR3 has 17 amino acids. The CDR3, as DNA: TGTGCCAGCAGCTATAGCGGGAGGGCCGGATCAGCGTATGAGCAGTACTTC. Amino acids: CASSYSGRAGSAYEQYF.

The rearrangement links TRBV11-2 to TRBJ2-1; D may match TRBD1 or TRBD2 (7 bases each). The CDR3 runs 17 residues. The V and J ends lost 7 bases and 4 bases respectively, with 23 bases between them. Looked up from germline, CDR1 is SGHAT and CDR2 is FQNNGV. The CDR3 DNA reads as TGTGCCAGCACCAATGGGGAGGGGGCGGGTTTTTACAATGAGCAGTTCTTC. It specifies CASTNGEGAGFYNEQFF.

This chain's CDR3 is CASGGTGSGNTIYF. The CDR3 DNA reads as TGTGCCAGCGGGGGAACAGGCTCTGGAAACACCATATATTTT. The chain recombines TRBV9 with TRBJ1-3, with D perhaps matching TRBD1 (5 bases). The CDR3 extends over 14 amino acids. Germline CDR1 and CDR2: SGDLS and YYNGEE. The ends were cut back, 7 bases at V and 0 bases at J, with 11 bases in the middle.

This clone is a singleton in its sample. This chain connects TRBV18 to TRBJ2-1, with D possibly matching TRBD2 (6 bases). The CDR3 totals 16 residues. The V gene lost 3 bases and the J gene lost 5 bases, with 17 bases spanning the gap. Germline V gene data show CDR1 as KGHSH and CDR2 as LQKENI. This chain's CDR3 is CASSPEGSGLHNEQFF. The CDR3 DNA reads TGTGCCAGCTCACCGGAAGGGAGCGGGCTCCACAATGAGCAGTTCTTC.

V and J are TRBV30 and TRBJ2-5; the D is unclear. The germline CDR1 and CDR2 sequences are GTSNPN and SVGIG (reference sequence). The V and J ends lost 0 bases and 0 bases respectively, with 11 bases between them. This CDR3 has 15 amino acids. The CDR3 loop reads CAWSVTTLYQETQYF. The CDR3 DNA reads as TGTGCCTGGAGTGTAACAACCTTATACCAAGAGACCCAGTACTTC.

The chain has TRBV15 and TRBJ1-4; D gene unclear. CDR1 is LNHNV and CDR2 is YYDKDF in the germline V gene (reference sequence). The CDR3 runs to 16 residues. The V gene lost 3 bases and the J gene lost 5 bases, with 16 bases spanning the gap. CDR3 sequence: CATSSSPTAENEKLFF. The DNA of the CDR3 is TGTGCCACCAGCAGTTCCCCCACGGCGGAAAATGAAAAACTGTTTTTT.

This clone was found a few times. Other DNA variants within this sample encode the same CDR3. The chain combines TRBV29-1 with TRBJ2-3; a possible D gene is TRBD2 (5 bases). Germline-derived CDR1 and CDR2 are SQVTM and ANQGSEA. Trimming removed 4 bases from V and 1 base from J, with 12 bases in between. CDR3 size: 14 residues. In DNA form, the CDR3 reads TGCAGCGTTGTGGGCAGGCGGGGCACAGATACGCAGTATTTT. Protein product: CSVVGRRGTDTQYF.

V and J are TRBV7-8 and TRBJ2-1; TRBD2 matches at 11 bases. J gave up 4 bases and V 3 bases, and 5 bases lay outside the gene matches. Germline V gives CDR1 SGHVS, CDR2 FQNEAQ. The CDR3 loop spans 16 amino acids. CDR3: CASSLSGTSGYNEQFF. For the CDR3, the DNA is TGTGCCAGCAGCTTGTCCGGGACTAGCGGATACAATGAGCAGTTCTTC.

The rearrangement uses TRBV7-8 and TRBJ1-1; a possible D gene is TRBD1 (6 bases). V lost 1 base to trimming and J lost 0 bases, with 15 bases between them. The CDR3 extends over 17 amino acids. Germline assignment: CDR1 SGHVS and CDR2 FQNEAQ. CDR3 region: CASSLVMGAGMNTEAFF. CDR3 DNA: TGTGCCAGCAGCTTAGTGATGGGGGCGGGGATGAACACTGAAGCTTTCTTT.

This chain connects TRBV7-6 to TRBJ1-1; D not resolved. From germline, CDR1 is SGHVS and CDR2 FNYEAQ. This CDR3 has 17 amino acids. V was cut by 5 bases and J by 8 bases, with 27 bases left in between. The CDR3 loop is CASSPKPGDGRLGEAFF. The CDR3 nucleotides are TGTGCCAGCAGCCCGAAGCCCGGGGATGGACGGCTGGGAGAAGCTTTCTTT. The complete variable domain, with remaining parts taken from reference TRBV7-6 and TRBJ1-1, reads GAGVSQSPRYKVTKRGQDVALRCDPISGHVSLYWYRQALGQGPEFLTYFNYEAQQDKSGLPNDRFSAERPEGSISTLTIQRTEQRDSAMYRCASSPKPGDGRLGEAFFGQGTRLTVV.

The chain has TRBV5-4 and TRBJ2-1; 10 nucleotides align to TRBD2. In germline, CDR1 is SGHNT, CDR2 YYREEE (reference sequence). V shed 3 bases, J shed 6 bases, and the junction held 6 bases outside the gene matches. The CDR3 covers 15 residues. The CDR3 sequence is CASSWKREGLNEQFF. The DNA for the CDR3 is TGTGCCAGCAGCTGGAAGCGGGAGGGCCTCAATGAGCAGTTCTTC.

A single count supports this clone. The chain has TRBV28 and TRBJ2-5, with 8 bases identical to TRBD1. The CDR3 has 13 residues. Germline CDR1 and CDR2: MDHEN and SYDVKM. V lost 5 bases to trimming and J lost 5 bases; unmatched junction nucleotides: 4. The CDR3 region is CASSGYRGETQYF. CDR3 bases: TGTGCCAGCAGTGGATACAGGGGGGAGACCCAGTACTTC.

CDR3 residues: CASSTLGRRETDTQYF. The CDR3 nucleotides read TGTGCCAGTAGTACCCTCGGTCGCAGGGAGACAGATACGCAGTATTTT. This chain uses TRBV19 with TRBJ2-3; TRBD1 or TRBD2 may be the D gene (5 bases each). The CDR3 has 16 residues. CDR1 is LNHDA and CDR2 is SQIVND in the germline V gene (reference sequence). Deletions cut 4 bases from V and 3 bases from J, with 17 bases between.

The gene calls are TRBV20-1 and TRBJ1-2; D remains ambiguous. In germline, CDR1 is DFQATT, CDR2 SNEGSKA (reference sequence). This CDR3 contains 8 residues. The ends were cut back, 8 bases at V and 4 bases at J, with 2 bases in the middle. The CDR3, as DNA: TGCAGTCCCTATGGCTACACCTTC. Protein product: CSPYGYTF.

The chain joins TRBV5-1 to TRBJ2-5; 7 bases are shared with TRBD2. J was trimmed by 5 bases and V by 0 bases; bases with no gene match: 7. The CDR3 is 15 residues long. In germline, CDR1 is SGHRS, CDR2 YFSETQ. CDR3: CASSLVSGRVETQYF. CDR3 coding DNA: TGCGCCAGCAGCTTGGTTTCAGGGAGGGTGGAGACCCAGTACTTC.

This chain joins TRBV2 and TRBJ2-1, with 8 nucleotides matching TRBD2. The CDR3 consists of 15 residues. Germline CDR1 reads SNHLY; CDR2 reads FYNNEI. V shed 6 bases, J shed 4 bases, and the junction held 8 bases outside the gene matches. CDR3 bases: TGTGCCAGCAGCCAAACTAGCGGAGAATACAATGAGCAGTTCTTC. It translates to CASSQTSGEYNEQFF.

Sample share makes this clone medium-sized. The chain carries TRBV29-1 and TRBJ2-3; perhaps TRBD2 as D (6 bases). Germline CDR1 reads SQVTM; CDR2 reads ANQGSEA. This CDR3 has 15 residues. V lost 3 bases, J lost 1 base, and 14 bases lay in between. CDR3 in DNA: TGCAGCGTTGAGCTAGTGTCGGGAGGCACAGATACGCAGTATTTT. Translating it yields CSVELVSGGTDTQYF.

This clone was found a few times. The chain has TRBV6-6 and TRBJ1-2; D remains ambiguous. Germline values: CDR1 MNHNY, CDR2 SVGAGI (reference sequence). V lost 7 bases to trimming and J lost 2 bases, with 8 bases between them. The CDR3 covers 12 residues. In DNA, the CDR3 is TGTGCCAGCAAAGGGAGGAACTATGGCTACACCTTC. It codes for CASKGRNYGYTF.

This chain uses TRBV9 with TRBJ2-7, with TRBD2 identical over 9 bases. The trim removed 4 bases at V and 3 bases at J, leaving 8 bases unmatched. The CDR3 contains 15 residues. Germline V gene data show CDR1 as SGDLS and CDR2 as YYNGEE. The CDR3 DNA sequence: TGTGCCAGCAGCACCCGAAATAGCGGGAGCTACGAGCAGTACTTC. Translated, it gives CASSTRNSGSYEQYF.

The chain has TRBV5-1 and TRBJ2-7; D is unresolved. The CDR3 has 16 amino acids. From germline, CDR1 is SGHRS and CDR2 YFSETQ. Trimming cost V 0 bases and J 0 bases, with 13 bases left between them. Here the CDR3 DNA reads TGCGCCAGCAGCTTGGGCGCGTTAGACGGCTCCTACGAGCAGTACTTC. It codes for CASSLGALDGSYEQYF.